Detailed here is one T cell receptor beta chain. These data come from a study of technical replicates of blood from several donors. The CDR3 totals 15 residues. The V and J ends lost 1 base and 5 bases respectively, with 12 bases between them. From germline, CDR1 is KGHSH and CDR2 LQKENI. TCRdb keeps only in-frame clones here, not all; method: immunoSEQ multiplex PCR. Among about 83,000 clones listed, approximately 90% were seen once. This chain joins TRBV18 and TRBJ1-5, with a weak D call TRBD1 (5 bases). The receptor comes from a human donor in good health. The material sequenced was T cells isolated from PBMCs. This CDR3 reads CASSPLRLGDQPQHF. For the CDR3, the DNA is TGTGCCAGCTCACCACTCCGTTTAGGGGATCAGCCCCAGCATTTT.